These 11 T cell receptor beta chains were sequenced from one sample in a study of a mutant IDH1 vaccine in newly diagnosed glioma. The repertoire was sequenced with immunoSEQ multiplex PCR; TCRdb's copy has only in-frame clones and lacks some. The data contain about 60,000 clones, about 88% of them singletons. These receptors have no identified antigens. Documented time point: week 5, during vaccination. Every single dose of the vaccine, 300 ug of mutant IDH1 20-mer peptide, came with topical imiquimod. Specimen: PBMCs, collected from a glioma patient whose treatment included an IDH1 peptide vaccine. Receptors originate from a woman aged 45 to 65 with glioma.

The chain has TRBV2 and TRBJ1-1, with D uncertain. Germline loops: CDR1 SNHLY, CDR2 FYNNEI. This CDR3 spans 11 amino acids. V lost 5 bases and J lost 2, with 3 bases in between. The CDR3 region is CASSFNTEAFF. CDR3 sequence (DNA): TGTGCCAGCAGTTTCAACACTGAAGCTTTCTTT.

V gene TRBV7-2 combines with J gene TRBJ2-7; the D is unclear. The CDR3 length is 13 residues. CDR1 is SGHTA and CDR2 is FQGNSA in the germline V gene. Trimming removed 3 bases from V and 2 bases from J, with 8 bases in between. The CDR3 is CASSFGRTYEQYF. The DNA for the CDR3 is TGTGCCAGCAGCTTCGGACGGACCTACGAGCAGTACTTC.

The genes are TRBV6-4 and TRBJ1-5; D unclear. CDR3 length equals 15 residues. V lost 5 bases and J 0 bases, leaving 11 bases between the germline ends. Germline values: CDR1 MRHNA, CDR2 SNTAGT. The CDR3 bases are TGTGCCAGCAGTTACGGGCCATATAGCAATCAGCCCCAGCATTTT. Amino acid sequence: CASSYGPYSNQPQHF.

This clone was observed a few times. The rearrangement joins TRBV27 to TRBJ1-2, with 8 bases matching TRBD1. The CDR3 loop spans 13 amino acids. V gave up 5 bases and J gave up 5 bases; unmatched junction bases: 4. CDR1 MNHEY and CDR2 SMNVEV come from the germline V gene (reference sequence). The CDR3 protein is CASSPRQGYGYTF. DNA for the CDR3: TGTGCCAGCAGTCCAAGACAGGGGTATGGCTACACCTTC.

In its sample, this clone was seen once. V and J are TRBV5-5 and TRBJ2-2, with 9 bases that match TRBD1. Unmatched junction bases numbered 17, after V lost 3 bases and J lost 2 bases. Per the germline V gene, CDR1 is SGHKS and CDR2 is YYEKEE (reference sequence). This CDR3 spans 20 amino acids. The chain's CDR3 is CASSYLPGQGHPLNTGELFF. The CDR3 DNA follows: TGTGCCAGCAGCTATCTGCCGGGACAGGGTCATCCGTTAAACACCGGGGAGCTGTTTTTT.

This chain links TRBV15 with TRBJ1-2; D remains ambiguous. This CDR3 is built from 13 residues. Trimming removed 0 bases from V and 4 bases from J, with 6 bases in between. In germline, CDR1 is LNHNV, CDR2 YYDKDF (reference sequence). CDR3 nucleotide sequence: TGTGCCACCAGCAGAGATAGCCTCTATGGCTACACCTTC. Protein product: CATSRDSLYGYTF. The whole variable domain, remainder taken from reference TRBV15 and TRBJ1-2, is DAMVIQNPRYQVTQFGKPVTLSCSQTLNHNVMYWYQQKSSQAPKLLFHYYDKDFNNEADTPDNFQSRRPNTSFCFLDIRSPGLGDTAMYLCATSRDSLYGYTFGSGTRLTVV.

Here the CDR3 reads CASSPGTDYGYTF. DNA for the CDR3: TGTGCCAGCAGTCCTGGGACCGACTATGGCTACACCTTC. The chain combines TRBV27 with TRBJ1-2, with D perhaps matching TRBD1 (5 bases). Germline values: CDR1 MNHEY, CDR2 SMNVEV (reference sequence). The V gene lost 5 bases and the J gene lost 3 bases, with 10 bases spanning the gap. CDR3 length equals 13 residues.

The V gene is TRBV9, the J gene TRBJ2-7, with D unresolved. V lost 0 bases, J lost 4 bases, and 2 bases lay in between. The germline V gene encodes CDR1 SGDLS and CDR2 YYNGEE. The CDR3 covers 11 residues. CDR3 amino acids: CASSVGYEQYF. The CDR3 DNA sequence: TGTGCCAGCAGCGTAGGGTACGAGCAGTACTTC. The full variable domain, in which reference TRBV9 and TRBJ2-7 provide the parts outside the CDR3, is DSGVTQTPKHLITATGQRVTLRCSPRSGDLSVYWYQQSLDQGLQFLIQYYNGEERAKGNILERFSAQQFPDLHSELNLSSLELGDSALYFCASSVGYEQYFGPGTRLTVT.

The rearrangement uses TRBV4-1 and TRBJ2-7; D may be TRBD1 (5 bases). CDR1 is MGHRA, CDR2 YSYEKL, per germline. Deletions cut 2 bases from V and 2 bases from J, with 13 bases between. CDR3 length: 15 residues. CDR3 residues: CASSQKQGVTYEQYF. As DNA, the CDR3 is TGCGCCAGCAGCCAAAAACAAGGGGTAACCTACGAGCAGTACTTC.

In nucleotides, the CDR3 is TGCAGCGTTGAATGGGGCCAGGGGGCCTATGGCTACACCTTC. Amino acid sequence: CSVEWGQGAYGYTF. The chain employs TRBV29-1 and TRBJ1-2, with 8 bases identical to TRBD1. Trimming took 2 bases from V and 4 from J; bases not matched to a gene: 6. The CDR3 is 14 amino acids. CDR1 and CDR2 (germline): SQVTM, ANQGSEA. The variable domain in full, with the rest retrieved from reference TRBV29-1 and TRBJ1-2, is SAVISQKPSRDICQRGTSLTIQCQVDSQVTMMFWYRQQPGQSLTLIATANQGSEATYESGFVIDKFPISRPNLTFSTLTVSNMSPEDSSIYLCSVEWGQGAYGYTFGSGTRLTVV.

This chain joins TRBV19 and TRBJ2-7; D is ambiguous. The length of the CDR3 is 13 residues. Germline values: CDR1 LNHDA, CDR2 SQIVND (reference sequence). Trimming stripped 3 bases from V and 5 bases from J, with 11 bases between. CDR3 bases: TGTGCCAGTAGTATCGGTCACTGGGACGAGCAGTACTTC. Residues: CASSIGHWDEQYF.